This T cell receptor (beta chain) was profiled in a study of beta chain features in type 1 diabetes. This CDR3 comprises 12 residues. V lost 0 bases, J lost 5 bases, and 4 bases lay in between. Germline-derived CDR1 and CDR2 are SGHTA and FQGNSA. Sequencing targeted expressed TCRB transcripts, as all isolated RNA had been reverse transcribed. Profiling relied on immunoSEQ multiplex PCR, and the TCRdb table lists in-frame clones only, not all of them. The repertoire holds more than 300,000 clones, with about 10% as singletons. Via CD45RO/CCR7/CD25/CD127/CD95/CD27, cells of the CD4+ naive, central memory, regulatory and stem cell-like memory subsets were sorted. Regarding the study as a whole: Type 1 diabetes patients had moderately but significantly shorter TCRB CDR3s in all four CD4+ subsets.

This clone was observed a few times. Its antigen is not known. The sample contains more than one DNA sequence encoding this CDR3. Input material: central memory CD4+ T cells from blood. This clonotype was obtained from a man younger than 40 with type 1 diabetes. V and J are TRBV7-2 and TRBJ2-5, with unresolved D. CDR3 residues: CASSLARETQYF. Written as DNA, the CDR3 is TGTGCCAGCAGCTTAGCGAGGGAGACCCAGTACTTC. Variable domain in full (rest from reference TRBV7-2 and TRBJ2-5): GAGVSQSPSNKVTEKGKDVELRCDPISGHTALYWYRQSLGQGLEFLIYFQGNSAPDKSGLPSDRFSAERTGGSVSTLTIQRTQQEDSAVYLCASSLARETQYFGPGTRLLVL.